This entry lists 13 T cell receptor beta chains sequenced from one sample in a study of blood T cell repertoires in COVID-19. Some clones are missing from TCRdb's copy, which holds only in-frame ones; the method was immunoSEQ multiplex PCR. The sample has 540,000 or so clones, 85% to 90% seen once. The sequenced material came from peripheral blood. These TCRs come from a woman in her 50s with COVID-19, enrolled during active disease.

This chain joins TRBV2 and TRBJ1-5; TRBD1 matches at 9 bases. Unmatched junction bases numbered 8, after V lost 2 bases and J lost 6 bases. CDR3 length: 16 residues. Looked up from germline, CDR1 is SNHLY and CDR2 is FYNNEI. CDR3 amino acids: CASSERGQGSGQPQHF. In nucleotides, the CDR3 is TGTGCCAGCAGTGAACGGGGACAGGGCTCGGGTCAGCCCCAGCATTTT. The full variable domain, rest sourced from reference TRBV2 and TRBJ1-5, is EPEVTQTPSHQVTQMGQEVILRCVPISNHLYFYWYRQILGQKVEFLVSFYNNEISEKSEIFDDQFSVERPDGSNFTLKIRSTKLEDSAMYFCASSERGQGSGQPQHFGDGTRLSIL.

The chain employs TRBV6-5 and TRBJ2-7, with 8 bases that match TRBD2. The trim removed 6 bases at V and 0 bases at J, leaving 7 bases unmatched. Germline CDR1 MNHEY, CDR2 SVGAGI. This CDR3 region has 15 residues. For the CDR3, the DNA is TGTGCCAGCAGCGTGCGGGGGGACTTCTCCTACGAGCAGTACTTC. This sequence encodes CASSVRGDFSYEQYF.

The rearrangement uses TRBV3-1 (or the pseudogene TRBV3-2) and TRBJ2-4; TRBD1 agrees at 9 bases. The CDR3 runs to 14 residues. V lost 2 bases and J lost 8; bases outside the gene matches: 4. Germline loops: CDR1 LGHDT, CDR2 YNNKEL (reference sequence). The CDR3, as DNA: TGTGCCAGCAGCCAACGCACAGGGGGCTACATTCAGTACTTC. Residues: CASSQRTGGYIQYF.

The chain carries TRBV7-9 and TRBJ1-6, with 9 bases matching TRBD1. The V segment lost 6 bases and the J segment 11 bases; nucleotides outside the gene matches: 8. CDR1 and CDR2 from the germline V gene are SEHNR and FQNEAQ (reference sequence). The CDR3 sequence is 14 residues long. The CDR3 loop is CASRLSGQGTPLHF. The CDR3 bases are TGTGCCAGCAGGTTGTCGGGACAGGGAACACCCCTCCACTTT. The variable domain in full, completed from reference TRBV7-9 and TRBJ1-6, reads DTGVSQNPRHKITKRGQNVTFRCDPISEHNRLYWYRQTLGQGPEFLTYFQNEAQLEKSRLLSDRFSAERPKGSFSTLEIQRTEQGDSAMYLCASRLSGQGTPLHFGNGTRLTVT.

This chain connects TRBV7-9 to TRBJ2-5, with D possibly being TRBD2 (7 bases). Trimming removed 7 bases at V and 2 bases at J, with 14 bases between. The CDR3 is 14 residues long. The V gene's germline CDR1 is SEHNR and CDR2 FQNEAQ (reference sequence). Here the CDR3 DNA reads TGTGCCAGCAACAAAGGGGGGGAACAAGAGACCCAGTACTTC. Residues: CASNKGGEQETQYF.

J is TRBJ2-1 and V is TRBV6-5; 10 bases align to TRBD1. CDR1 and CDR2 (germline): MNHEY, SVGAGI. This CDR3 has 14 residues. V gave up 6 bases and J gave up 7 bases; unmatched junction bases: 6. DNA for the CDR3: TGTGCCAGCAGACGGGACAGGGGAGGGAATGAGCAGTTCTTC. It specifies CASRRDRGGNEQFF.

V gene TRBV30 combines with J gene TRBJ1-2; TRBD1 matches 7 bases. CDR3 size: 14 residues. Trimming cost V 2 bases and J 0 bases; bases outside gene matches: 3. The V gene's germline CDR1 is GTSNPN and CDR2 SVGIG (reference sequence). As DNA, the CDR3 is TGTGCCTGGAGTCAGACAGGGCCTAACTATGGCTACACCTTC. Its translation: CAWSQTGPNYGYTF.

This sequence joins TRBV11-2 and TRBJ2-1; D not resolved. There are 15 residues in the CDR3. V lost 1 base to trimming and J lost 5 bases, with 12 bases between them. Germline V gene sequence: CDR1 SGHAT, CDR2 FQNNGV. CDR3 sequence reads: CASSLGPGLNNEQFF. The CDR3 DNA follows: TGTGCCAGCAGCTTAGGGCCAGGCCTAAACAATGAGCAGTTCTTC.

The chain links TRBV5-1 to TRBJ1-1; TRBD1 matches at 9 bases. J was trimmed by 1 base and V by 4 bases; bases with no gene match: 5. CDR3 length: 15 residues. CDR1 is SGHRS and CDR2 is YFSETQ in the germline V gene. CDR3 nucleotides: TGCGCCAGCAGCGTACTGACAGGGGGGAACACTGAAGCTTTCTTT. Translated, it gives CASSVLTGGNTEAFF. The whole variable domain, remainder taken from reference TRBV5-1 and TRBJ1-1, is KAGVTQTPRYLIKTRGQQVTLSCSPISGHRSVSWYQQTPGQGLQFLFEYFSETQRNKGNFPGRFSGRQFSNSRSEMNVSTLELGDSALYLCASSVLTGGNTEAFFGQGTRLTVV.

As to this clone: This CDR3 is also generated by other DNA sequences in the sample. The chain recombines TRBV28 with TRBJ1-1; no firm D call. Trimming took off 2 bases at V and 1 base at J, with 5 bases between the two ends. The CDR3 is made up of 13 amino acids. Germline-derived CDR1 and CDR2 are MDHEN and SYDVKM. CDR3 region: CASSLLRNTEAFF. CDR3 DNA: TGTGCCAGCAGTTTACTTAGGAACACTGAAGCTTTCTTT.

The chain carries TRBV6-2 or TRBV6-3 and TRBJ2-1; perhaps TRBD2 as D (6 bases). V dropped 7 bases and J dropped 4 bases, with 17 bases sitting between them. This CDR3 comprises 15 residues. Per germline, CDR1 MNHEY and CDR2 SVGEGT. Here the CDR3 DNA reads TGTGCCAGCACCCCGCGTAGGGACTTATACAATGAGCAGTTCTTC. This translates into CASTPRRDLYNEQFF.

The chain combines TRBV7-9 with TRBJ1-2; TRBD1 agrees at 9 bases. The CDR3 contains 15 residues. CDR1 and CDR2 (germline): SEHNR, FQNEAQ (reference sequence). J lost 3 bases, V lost 5 bases, and 7 bases had no gene match. The CDR3 sequence: CASSTGTGSHYGYTF. In DNA form, the CDR3 reads TGTGCCAGCAGCACAGGGACAGGGAGCCACTATGGCTACACCTTC. The variable domain in full, completed from reference TRBV7-9 and TRBJ1-2, reads DTGVSQNPRHKITKRGQNVTFRCDPISEHNRLYWYRQTLGQGPEFLTYFQNEAQLEKSRLLSDRFSAERPKGSFSTLEIQRTEQGDSAMYLCASSTGTGSHYGYTFGSGTRLTVV.

The chain uses TRBV7-3 and TRBJ2-7, with D perhaps matching TRBD2 (5 bases). Trimming took off 4 bases at V and 9 bases at J, with 10 bases between the two ends. Looked up from germline, CDR1 is SGHTA and CDR2 is FQGTGA. The CDR3 length is 11 residues. The CDR3 loop is CASSSGGRQYF. The CDR3 bases are TGTGCCAGCAGCTCTGGCGGGCGGCAGTACTTC.